Following are 2 T cell receptor beta chains from one sample sequenced in a study of human T cells and chemical hapten exposure. TCRdb re-derived calls from the RACE reads in MiXCR, one entry per CDR3 protein. The sample lists around 99,000 distinct CDR3 sequences; about a tenth were seen once. Time point given: patch test 2, 6 weeks after DPC sensitization. Treatment noted: therapeutic diphenylcyclopropenone sensitization with weekly scalp DPC. The sequences come from whole blood, collected in connection with sensitization to the hapten diphenylcyclopropenone (DPC). These receptor sequences come from a woman aged 35 to 49 with alopecia areata. Some clones in this sample may be carry-over from other donors' samples.

There are a few counts of this clonotype. The CDR3 DNA is TGTGCCAGCAGTGCTTGGGACACCAATCAGCCCCAGCATTTT. Protein: CASSAWDTNQPQHF. J is TRBJ1-5 and V is TRBV12-3 or TRBV12-4, with D possibly matching TRBD1 (6 bases). This CDR3 has 14 residues. Deletions cut 5 bases from V and 3 bases from J, with 11 bases between.

This clonotype was recorded at least ten times. The J gene is TRBJ1-1, the V gene TRBV7-9; 7 bases map to TRBD1. This CDR3 contains 16 residues. V gave up 5 bases and J gave up 4 bases; unmatched junction bases: 13. Germline CDR1 and CDR2: SEHNR and FQNEAQ (reference sequence). CDR3 sequence: CASSPSFRQGGTEAFF. CDR3 sequence (DNA): TGTGCCAGCAGCCCTAGCTTTCGGCAGGGGGGCACTGAAGCTTTCTTT.